A selection of T cell receptor beta chains follows, all from one sample in a study of T cell responses to AZD1222 COVID-19 vaccine. Sequenced by immunoSEQ multiplex PCR; TCRdb stores in-frame clones only, minus some. This sample has approximately 150,000 clones, with about nine tenths found just once. The sequencing used peripheral blood, collected on day 0 of AZD1222 vaccination. The receptor set was obtained from an adult in good health. CDR3s include the opening cysteine and the closing phenylalanine or tryptophan. The order of the fields is clone size, CDR3 length, D gene, J gene, V gene, CDR3 DNA, CDR3 protein. The D gene is left open where the match is weak. The size entry is marked missing in some rows and otherwise reads once, few, many or a size class.

.,13,.,TRBJ2-5,TRBV18,TGTGCCAGCTCACCCCCCGTAGGGGAGACCCAGTACTTC,CASSPPVGETQYF
.,16,.,TRBJ1-1,TRBV5-5,TGTGCCAGCAGTTACTCGATCGGGCAAATCAACACTGAAGCTTTCTTT,CASSYSIGQINTEAFF
.,13,TRBD1,TRBJ2-7,TRBV18,TGTGCCAGCTCAAGGGACAGAGCCTACGAGCAGTACTTC,CASSRDRAYEQYF
once,13,.,TRBJ2-5,TRBV6-5,TGTGCCAGCAGTTACAAGGACAAAGAGACCCAGTACTTC,CASSYKDKETQYF
.,13,.,TRBJ2-7,TRBV12-3/TRBV12-4,TGTGCCAGCAGACTGCAGGGGACCTACGAGCAGTACTTC,CASRLQGTYEQYF
.,20,TRBD2,TRBJ2-1,TRBV4-3,TGCGCCAGCAGCCGCCCCCCGACTAGCGGGGGCATGGGGTCCTACAATGAGCAGTTCTTC,CASSRPPTSGGMGSYNEQFF
.,18,TRBD2,TRBJ2-3,TRBV7-2,TGTGCCAGCAGCTTAGGACTAGCGGGGGACTTGGGCACAGATACGCAGTATTTT,CASSLGLAGDLGTDTQYF
.,15,TRBD2,TRBJ2-7,TRBV19,TGTGCCAGTAGTATAGAGGGGGGGACCTCCTACGAGCAGTACTTC,CASSIEGGTSYEQYF
.,15,.,TRBJ1-2,TRBV18,TGTGCCAGCTCACCACCTTCCCCAGGGTTCTATGGCTACACCTTC,CASSPPSPGFYGYTF
many,15,.,TRBJ2-6,TRBV4-1,TGCGCCAGCAGCCCCAAGGGGGCTGGGGCCAACGTCCTGACTTTC,CASSPKGAGANVLTF
.,14,TRBD1,TRBJ2-2,TRBV29-1,TGCAGCGTTGACGGGACAGGGGTGGCCGGGGAGCTGTTTTTT,CSVDGTGVAGELFF
.,16,TRBD2,TRBJ2-3,TRBV24-1,TGTGCCACCAGCGGGACTAGCGGGGGGTTCGGAGATACGCAGTATTTT,CATSGTSGGFGDTQYF
.,15,TRBD1,TRBJ2-7,TRBV6-5,TGTGCCAGCAGTTCGCCCAGGGGGTCTGCCTACGAGCAGTACTTC,CASSSPRGSAYEQYF
.,18,.,TRBJ2-7,TRBV21-1,TGTGCCAGCAGCAAAGTTGGGACAGAGACTATAATCTCCTACGAGCAGTACTTC,CASSKVGTETIISYEQYF
.,16,.,TRBJ2-2,TRBV11-1,TGTGCCAGCACCTCTGATGTAGGGGGTCGCACCGGGGAGCTGTTTTTT,CASTSDVGGRTGELFF
few,14,.,TRBJ1-2,TRBV6-4,TGTGCCTCACGACCCGGACCCTCCAACTATGGCTACACCTTC,CASRPGPSNYGYTF
.,16,.,TRBJ2-6,TRBV30,TGTGCCTGGAGTAGAACAGGGTTCGGTGGGGCCAACGTCCTGACTTTC,CAWSRTGFGGANVLTF
.,13,.,TRBJ2-7,TRBV11-2,TGTGCCAGCAGCTACACAGTCGACTACGAGCAGTACTTC,CASSYTVDYEQYF